This T cell receptor beta chain was profiled in a study of T cells in Graves' hyperthyroidism and ophthalmopathy. This CDR3 is 14 amino acids long. Germline-derived CDR1 and CDR2 are MNHEY and SMNVEV (reference sequence). V dropped 6 bases and J dropped 9 bases, with 18 bases sitting between them. With respect to this clonotype: Its specificity is unknown.

TCR beta CDR3 regions were amplified from RNA transcripts. RT-PCR in the first round (using the HTBI primer set) targeted the TCR CDR3. TCRdb processed the multiplex PCR reads anew with MiXCR; each CDR3 protein has one entry. This sample has roughly 400,000 distinct CDR3 sequences; around a quarter occur once, and the top ten carry around 67%. Newly diagnosed patients aged 18 to 65 had hyperthyroidism of under 2 months' duration. Uncontrolled infection, other autoimmune disease, pregnancy and lactation each barred patients from inclusion. Study results and caveats: Ophthalmopathy onset followed model prediction by a median approximately six months. Most clonotypes expanded in thyroid above 0.001 were likewise present in blood.

The chain employs TRBV27 and TRBJ2-1; TRBD1 might be the D (5 bases). The sequence was collected from a man in his fifties or sixties with Graves' hyperthyroidism. What was sequenced was blood. CDR3 residues: CASRGRTQGPEQFF. In DNA, the CDR3 is TGTGCCAGCAGGGGAAGGACCCAGGGCCCTGAGCAGTTCTTC.